The 7 T cell receptor beta chains in this list originate from one sample, sequenced in a study of blood T cell repertoires in COVID-19. TCRdb's table, derived via immunoSEQ multiplex PCR, lists solely in-frame clones and lacks some. Of approximately 210,000 clones listed, roughly 81% are singletons. The sequenced sample was peripheral blood. The receptors were gathered from a woman aged 50 to 65 with active or convalescent COVID-19.

CDR3 sequence reads: CASSPGGAGQPQHF. The CDR3 DNA reads as TGTGCCAGCAGCCCAGGGGGCGCGGGTCAGCCCCAGCATTTT. The chain has TRBV3-1 (or the pseudogene TRBV3-2) and TRBJ1-5; 8 bases agree with TRBD1. Germline trimming cut 4 bases from V and 6 bases from J; bases unmatched to any gene: 5. The length of the CDR3 is 14 residues. Germline V gene data show CDR1 as LGHDT and CDR2 as YNNKEL (reference sequence).

On this clone: One end of the junction is discordant with germline, which a read error may explain. The chain carries TRBV5-1 and TRBJ2-7, with D possibly being TRBD2 (7 bases). The CDR3 runs 14 residues. Per germline, CDR1 SGHRS and CDR2 YFSETQ. The CDR3 loop is CARSALLGGREQYF. In DNA, the CDR3 is TGCGCCCGCAGTGCCTTATTGGGGGGGCGGGAGCAGTACTTC.

V usage is TRBV3-1 (or the pseudogene TRBV3-2) and J usage is TRBJ1-2; no definite D call. Per germline, CDR1 LGHDT and CDR2 YNNKEL (reference sequence). This CDR3 is 13 amino acids long. Between the trimmed V and J ends, which lost 4 bases and 4 bases, there was a span of 10 bases. The CDR3 DNA reads TGTGCCAGCAGCCGCGGCCCGATCTATGGCTACACCTTC. Amino acids: CASSRGPIYGYTF.

The chain links TRBV28 to TRBJ2-3; D is unclear. The CDR3 totals 14 residues. V shed 3 bases and J shed 6 bases, with 13 bases lying between them. Germline loops: CDR1 MDHEN, CDR2 SYDVKM. The CDR3 protein is CASSFHPRADTQYF. The CDR3 nucleotides are TGTGCCAGCAGTTTTCACCCGCGTGCGGATACGCAGTATTTT.

The chain links TRBV7-8 to TRBJ2-7, with 8 bases identical to TRBD1. The CDR3 is made up of 14 amino acids. With V trimmed by 5 bases and J by 1 base, 4 bases remained unmatched. Germline V gene lookup returns CDR1 SGHVS and CDR2 FQNEAQ. Here the CDR3 reads CASSTTGGSYEQYV. The CDR3 nucleotides are TGTGCCAGCAGCACAACAGGGGGTTCCTACGAGCAGTACGTC.

The rearrangement joins TRBV5-1 to TRBJ2-3; D perhaps matches TRBD2 (5 bases). V lost 1 base, J lost 4 bases, and 19 bases lay in between. This CDR3 region has 17 residues. The germline V gene has CDR1 SGHRS and CDR2 YFSETQ. The CDR3 region is CASSLTPPGTGPDTQYF. Here the CDR3 DNA reads TGCGCCAGCAGCTTGACTCCTCCGGGAACGGGTCCAGATACGCAGTATTTT.

The rearrangement links TRBV6-5 to TRBJ2-1; tentatively, D is TRBD1 (5 bases). This CDR3 spans 15 amino acids. V lost 8 bases and J lost 0, with 14 bases in between. The germline CDR1 and CDR2 sequences are MNHEY and SVGAGI. CDR3 bases: TGTGCCAGCCTCCTTTCTGACAGCTCCTACAATGAGCAGTTCTTC. Amino acid sequence: CASLLSDSSYNEQFF.